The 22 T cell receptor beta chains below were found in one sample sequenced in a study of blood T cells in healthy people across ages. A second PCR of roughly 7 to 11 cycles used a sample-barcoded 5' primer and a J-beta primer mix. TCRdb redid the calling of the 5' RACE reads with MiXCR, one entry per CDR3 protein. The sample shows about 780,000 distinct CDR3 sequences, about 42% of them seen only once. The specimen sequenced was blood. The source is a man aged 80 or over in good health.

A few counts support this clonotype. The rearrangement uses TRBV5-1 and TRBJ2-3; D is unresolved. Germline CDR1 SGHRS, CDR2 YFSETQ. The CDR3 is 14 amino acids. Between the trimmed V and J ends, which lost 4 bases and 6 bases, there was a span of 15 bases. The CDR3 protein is CASSPDPRYDTQYF. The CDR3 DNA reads TGCGCCAGCAGCCCGGACCCGCGATATGATACGCAGTATTTT.

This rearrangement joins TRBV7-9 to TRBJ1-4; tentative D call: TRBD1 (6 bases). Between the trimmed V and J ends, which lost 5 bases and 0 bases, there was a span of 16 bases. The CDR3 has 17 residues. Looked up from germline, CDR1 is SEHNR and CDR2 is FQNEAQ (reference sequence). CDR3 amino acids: CASSAQGGGATNEKLFF. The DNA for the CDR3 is TGTGCCAGCAGCGCCCAAGGGGGGGGCGCAACTAATGAAAAACTGTTTTTT.

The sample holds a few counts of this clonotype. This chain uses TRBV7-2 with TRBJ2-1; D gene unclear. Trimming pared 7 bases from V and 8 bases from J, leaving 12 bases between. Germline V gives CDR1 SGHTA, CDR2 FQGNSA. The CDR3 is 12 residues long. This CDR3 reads CASTTRGDEQFF. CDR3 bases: TGTGCCAGCACCACGCGTGGGGATGAGCAGTTCTTC.

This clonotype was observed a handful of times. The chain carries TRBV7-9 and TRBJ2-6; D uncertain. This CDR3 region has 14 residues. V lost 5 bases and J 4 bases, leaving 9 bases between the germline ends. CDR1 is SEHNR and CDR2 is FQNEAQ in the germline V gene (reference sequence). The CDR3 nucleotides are TGTGCCAGCAGCCCAAATAAGGGGGCCAACGTCCTGACTTTC. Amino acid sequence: CASSPNKGANVLTF.

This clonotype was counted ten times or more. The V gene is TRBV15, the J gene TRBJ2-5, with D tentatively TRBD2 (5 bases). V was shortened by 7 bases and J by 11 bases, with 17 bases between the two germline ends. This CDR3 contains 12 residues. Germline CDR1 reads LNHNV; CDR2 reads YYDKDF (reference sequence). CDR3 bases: TGTGCCACCACTAGCACCCCAAGGGAGCAGTACTTC. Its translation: CATTSTPREQYF.

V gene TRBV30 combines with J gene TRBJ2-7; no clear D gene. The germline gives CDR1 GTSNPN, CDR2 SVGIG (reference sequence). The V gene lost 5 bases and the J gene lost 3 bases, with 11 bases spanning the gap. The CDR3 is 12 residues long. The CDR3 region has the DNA TGTGCCTGGTCGACACTGGGCTACGAGCAGTACTTC. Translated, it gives CAWSTLGYEQYF.

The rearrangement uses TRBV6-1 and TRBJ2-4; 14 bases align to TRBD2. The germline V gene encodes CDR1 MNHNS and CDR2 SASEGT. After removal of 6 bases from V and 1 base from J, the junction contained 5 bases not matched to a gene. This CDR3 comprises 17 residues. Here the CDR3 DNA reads TGTGCCAGCAGGGGGACTAGCGGGAGAGCGGCCAAAAACATTCAGTACTTC. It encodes CASRGTSGRAAKNIQYF.

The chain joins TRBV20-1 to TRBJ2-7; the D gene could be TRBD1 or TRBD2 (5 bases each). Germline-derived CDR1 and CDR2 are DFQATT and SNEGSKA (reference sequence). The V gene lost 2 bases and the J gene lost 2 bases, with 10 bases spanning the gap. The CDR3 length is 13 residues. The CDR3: CSARTGAPYEQYF. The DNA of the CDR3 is TGCAGTGCTAGAACCGGGGCTCCCTACGAGCAGTACTTC.

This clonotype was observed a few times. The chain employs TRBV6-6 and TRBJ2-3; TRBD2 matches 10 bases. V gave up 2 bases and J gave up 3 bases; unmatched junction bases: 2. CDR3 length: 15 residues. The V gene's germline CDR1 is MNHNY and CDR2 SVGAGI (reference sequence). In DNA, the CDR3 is TGTGCCAGCAGTTACGAGCGGGAGGGTACAGATACGCAGTATTTT. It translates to CASSYEREGTDTQYF.

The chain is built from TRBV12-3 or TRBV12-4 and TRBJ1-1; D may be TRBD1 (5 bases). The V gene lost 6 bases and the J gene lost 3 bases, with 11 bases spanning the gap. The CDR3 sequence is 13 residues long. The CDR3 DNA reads TGTGCCAGCAGCATACAGGATTACACTGAAGCTTTCTTT. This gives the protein CASSIQDYTEAFF.

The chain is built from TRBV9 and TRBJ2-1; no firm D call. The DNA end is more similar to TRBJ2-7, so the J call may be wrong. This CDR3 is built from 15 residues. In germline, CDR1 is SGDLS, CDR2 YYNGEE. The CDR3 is CASSSDGPTYNEQYF. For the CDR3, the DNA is TGTGCCAGCAGCTCGGACGGTCCAACCTACAATGAGCAGTACTTC.

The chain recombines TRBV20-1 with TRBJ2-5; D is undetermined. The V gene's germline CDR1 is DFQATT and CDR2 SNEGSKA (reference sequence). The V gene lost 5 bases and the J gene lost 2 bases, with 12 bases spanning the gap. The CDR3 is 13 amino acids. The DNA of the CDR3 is TGCAGTGCTTACCTCGACTCTCAAGAGACCCAGTACTTC. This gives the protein CSAYLDSQETQYF.

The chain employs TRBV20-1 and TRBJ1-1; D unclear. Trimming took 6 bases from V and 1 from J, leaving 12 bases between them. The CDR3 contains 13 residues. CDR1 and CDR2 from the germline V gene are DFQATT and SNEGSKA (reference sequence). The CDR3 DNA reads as TGCAGTGCCTGGGCAGGCGGGAACACTGAAGCTTTCTTT. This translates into CSAWAGGNTEAFF.

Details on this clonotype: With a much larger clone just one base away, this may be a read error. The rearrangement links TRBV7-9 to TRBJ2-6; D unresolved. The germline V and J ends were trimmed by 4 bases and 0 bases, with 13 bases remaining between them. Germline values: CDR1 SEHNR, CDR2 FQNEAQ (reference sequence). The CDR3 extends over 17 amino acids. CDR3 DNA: TGTGCCAGCAGCTCGTCCGAACAGCCCTCTGGGGCCAACGTCCTGACTTTC. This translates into CASSSSEQPSGANVLTF.

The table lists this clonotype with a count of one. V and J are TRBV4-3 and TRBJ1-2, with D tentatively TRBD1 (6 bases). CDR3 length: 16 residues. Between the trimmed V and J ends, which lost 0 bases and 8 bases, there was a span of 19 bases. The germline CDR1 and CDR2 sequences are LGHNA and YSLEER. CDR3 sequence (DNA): TGCGCCAGCAGCCAAGACAGGGGCTCTACCATCGGGGGCTACACCTTC. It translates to CASSQDRGSTIGGYTF.

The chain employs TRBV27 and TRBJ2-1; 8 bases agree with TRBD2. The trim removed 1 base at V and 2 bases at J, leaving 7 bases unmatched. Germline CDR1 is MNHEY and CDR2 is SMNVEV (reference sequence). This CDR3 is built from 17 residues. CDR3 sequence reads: CASSLFGGGPPYNEQFF. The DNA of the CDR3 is TGTGCCAGCAGTTTATTCGGCGGGGGGCCCCCCTACAATGAGCAGTTCTTC.

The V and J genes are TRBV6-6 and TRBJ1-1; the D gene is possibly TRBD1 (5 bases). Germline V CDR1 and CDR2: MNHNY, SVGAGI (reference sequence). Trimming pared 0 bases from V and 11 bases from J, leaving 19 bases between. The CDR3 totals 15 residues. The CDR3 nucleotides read TGTGCCAGCAGTTACTCGCCTTCGGCAGGGCTATTCGCTTTCTTT. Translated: CASSYSPSAGLFAFF.

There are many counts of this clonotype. The DNA for the CDR3 is TGCAGTGCTATGGGGACCTTCAGCGATACGCAGTATTTT. This gives the protein CSAMGTFSDTQYF. This chain joins TRBV20-1 and TRBJ2-3; either TRBD1 or TRBD2 may supply D (5 bases each). This CDR3 is built from 13 residues. V lost 4 bases and J lost 6, with 14 bases in between. Germline V gene data show CDR1 as DFQATT and CDR2 as SNEGSKA (reference sequence).

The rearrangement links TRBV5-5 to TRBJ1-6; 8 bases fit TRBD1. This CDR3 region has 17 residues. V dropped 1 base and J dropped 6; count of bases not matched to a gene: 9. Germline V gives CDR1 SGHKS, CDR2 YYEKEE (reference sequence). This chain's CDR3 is CASSLNPTGATNSPLHF. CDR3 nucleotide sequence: TGTGCCAGCAGCTTGAATCCGACAGGGGCGACTAATTCACCCCTCCACTTT. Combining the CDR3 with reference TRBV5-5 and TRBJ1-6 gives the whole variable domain DAGVTQSPTHLIKTRGQQVTLRCSPISGHKSVSWYQQVLGQGPQFIFQYYEKEERGRGNFPDRFSARQFPNYSSELNVNALLLGDSALYLCASSLNPTGATNSPLHFGNGTRLTVT.

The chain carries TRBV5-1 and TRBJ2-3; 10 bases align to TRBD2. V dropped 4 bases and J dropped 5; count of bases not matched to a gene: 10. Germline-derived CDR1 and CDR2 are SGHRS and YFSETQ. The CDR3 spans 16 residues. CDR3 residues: CASSPRPSGGGDTQYF. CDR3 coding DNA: TGCGCCAGCAGCCCTCGTCCTAGCGGGGGTGGAGATACGCAGTATTTT.

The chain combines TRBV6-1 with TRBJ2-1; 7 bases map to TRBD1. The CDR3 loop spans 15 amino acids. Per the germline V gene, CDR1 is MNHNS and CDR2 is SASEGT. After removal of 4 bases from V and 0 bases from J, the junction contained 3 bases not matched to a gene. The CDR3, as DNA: TGTGCCAGCAGTGGTACAGGGGACTCCTACAATGAGCAGTTCTTC. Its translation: CASSGTGDSYNEQFF.

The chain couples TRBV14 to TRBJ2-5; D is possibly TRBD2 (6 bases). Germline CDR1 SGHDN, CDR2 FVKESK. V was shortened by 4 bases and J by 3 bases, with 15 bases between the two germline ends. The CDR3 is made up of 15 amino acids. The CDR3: CASSPLGTSKETQYF. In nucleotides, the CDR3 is TGTGCCAGCAGCCCCCTAGGGACTTCCAAAGAGACCCAGTACTTC. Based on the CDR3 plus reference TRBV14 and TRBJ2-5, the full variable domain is EAGVTQFPSHSVIEKGQTVTLRCDPISGHDNLYWYRRVMGKEIKFLLHFVKESKQDESGMPNNRFLAERTGGTYSTLKVQPAELEDSGVYFCASSPLGTSKETQYFGPGTRLLVL.